This T cell receptor beta chain was captured by sequencing in a study of T cell changes during pregnancy in multiple sclerosis. Trimming removed 8 bases from V and 7 bases from J; junction bases left unmatched: 16. The germline V gene has CDR1 MDHEN and CDR2 SYDVKM. This CDR3 is 16 amino acids long. Measured with immunoSEQ multiplex PCR; TCRdb has only the in-frame clones, and not every one. Here the sample spans 50,000 to 75,000 clones, 75% to 95% being singletons. This sample comprised peripheral blood, obtained in the third trimester of pregnancy. This TCR was sampled from a female donor in good health, enrolled as a control in a pregnancy study. The chain carries TRBV28 and TRBJ2-7, with TRBD2 identical over 11 bases. The CDR3 sequence: CASATHPGLAVGEQYF. For the CDR3, the DNA is TGTGCCAGCGCCACCCACCCGGGACTAGCGGTAGGGGAGCAGTACTTC. The whole variable domain, remainder taken from reference TRBV28 and TRBJ2-7, is DVKVTQSSRYLVKRTGEKVFLECVQDMDHENMFWYRQDPGLGLRLIYFSYDVKMKEKGDIPEGYSVSREKKERFSLILESASTNQTSMYLCASATHPGLAVGEQYFGPGTRLTVT.